This T cell receptor beta chain was documented in a study of blood T cells in healthy people across ages. To note about this clonotype: Its antigen is not known.

It was with a sample-barcoded 5' primer and a J-beta primer mix that a second PCR of roughly 7 to 12 cycles was run. TCRdb re-called the 5' RACE reads through MiXCR, storing one row per CDR3 protein. The data hold around 1,600,000 distinct CDR3 sequences, with about 42% observed a single time. Study-wide results and limits: Comparison with aged donors showed that long-lived donors had more naive CD4+ cells and higher diversity.

Specimen: blood. The receptor was derived from a woman aged 18-29 years in good health.

Written as DNA, the CDR3 is TGTGCCAGCAGTTTGGTTAGGGGGGGCGCGCTGTTTTTT. This codes for CASSLVRGGALFF. This chain uses TRBV12-3 or TRBV12-4 with TRBJ2-2; weak D call: TRBD2 (7 bases). The CDR3 contains 13 residues. V gave up 3 bases and J gave up 13 bases, with 15 bases separating them.